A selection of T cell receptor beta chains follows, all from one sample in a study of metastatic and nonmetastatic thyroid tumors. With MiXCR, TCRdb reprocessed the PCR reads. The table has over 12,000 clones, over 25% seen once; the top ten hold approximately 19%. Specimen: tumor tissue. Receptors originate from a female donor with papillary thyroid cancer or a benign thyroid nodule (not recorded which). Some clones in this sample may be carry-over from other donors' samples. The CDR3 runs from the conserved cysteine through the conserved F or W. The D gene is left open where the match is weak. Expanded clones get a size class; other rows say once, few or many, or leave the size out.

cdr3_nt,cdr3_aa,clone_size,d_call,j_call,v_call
TGTGCCAGCCAATCTGGAAACACCATATATTTT,CASQSGNTIYF,many,-,TRBJ1-3,TRBV6-1
TGCAGTGCTAGAGAACCATGGGGCTCGGGGGGATACCAAGAGACCCAGTACTTC,CSAREPWGSGGYQETQYF,many,TRBD2,TRBJ2-5,TRBV20-1
TGCGCCAGCAGCTTGGCCCCTAGCGGTTACAATGAGCAGTTCTTC,CASSLAPSGYNEQFF,-,TRBD2,TRBJ2-1,TRBV5-1
TGTGCCAGCGAGCCCACAGATACGCAGTATTTT,CASEPTDTQYF,-,-,TRBJ2-3,TRBV3-1
TGTGCCAGCAGGACAGGGGGCTATAATTCACCCCTCCACTTT,CASRTGGYNSPLHF,many,TRBD1,TRBJ1-6,TRBV27
TGTGCCAGCAGCTTGCATTACTCACAGGGAGAAGCTTTCTTT,CASSLHYSQGEAFF,many,-,TRBJ1-1,TRBV7-9
TGCGCCAGCAGCCAAGTCAAGGGGCCCCAGCATTTT,CASSQVKGPQHF,-,-,TRBJ1-5,TRBV4-1
TGTGCCAGCTCACCTCGGGACAGGGTATGGGCTTTCTTT,CASSPRDRVWAFF,-,TRBD1,TRBJ1-1,TRBV18
TGTGCCAGCAGTGCCGGGACTAGCGGGAGTTACGAGCAGTACTTC,CASSAGTSGSYEQYF,-,TRBD2,TRBJ2-7,TRBV6-1
TGTGCCAGCAGCCCTGAGAGGAGACTAGCGGGGAGCTCTGGGGCCAACGTCCTGACTTTC,CASSPERRLAGSSGANVLTF,many,TRBD2,TRBJ2-6,TRBV7-7